This T cell receptor (beta chain) is drawn from a study of spatial heterogeneity in lung cancer. Study information: Each time, sequencing found more beta-chain sequences than alpha-chain sequences. Raw-read counts averaged over ten per unique TCR and UMI combination.

As concerns this clonotype: What it binds is unknown. Because this beta chain is a stray read in a library intended to capture alpha chains, its abundance should not be given much weight.

Whole-study results and caveats: Resection blood, more than follow-up blood, showed ubiquitous expanded tumor TCRs.

This CDR3 has 14 amino acids. With 7 bases clipped from V and 4 bases from J, the junction kept 5 bases outside the gene matches. The germline CDR1 and CDR2 sequences are SEHNR and FQNEAQ (reference sequence). The time point is: sample taken at primary tumor resection. Unsorted whole RNA of tumor, nontumor lung or frozen PBMC was sequenced. Samples came from roughly 72 TRACERx patients with untreated early-stage lung cancer. TCRdb processed the 5' RACE reads anew with MiXCR; each CDR3 protein has one entry. The sample lists a few thousand distinct CDR3 sequences, roughly 53% occurring once. Specimen: PBMCs, collected at surgery. The clonotype comes from a female donor with early-stage non-small cell lung cancer. This chain joins TRBV7-9 and TRBJ2-2, with 8 bases matching TRBD2. The CDR3 spells CASTLAEFTGELFF. As DNA, the CDR3 is TGTGCCAGCACACTAGCGGAATTCACCGGGGAGCTGTTTTTT.